A selection of T cell receptor beta chains follows, all from one sample in a study of cytomegalovirus exposure and HLA in healthy donors. TCRdb's table, derived via immunoSEQ multiplex PCR, lists solely in-frame clones and lacks some. The sample holds around 140,000 clones, more than 60% seen once. Material: PBMCs. The receptor set was obtained from a woman aged 55-70 years in good health and CMV-seronegative. Each CDR3 is given with its conserved first and last residue. D genes are given only for firm matches. Rows give clone size only sometimes, using once, few, many, or a class for an expanded clone.

v_call,j_call,cdr3_length,clone_size,d_call,cdr3_aa,cdr3_nt
TRBV4-1,TRBJ2-7,18,-,TRBD2,CASSQAAGGISRGYEQYF,TGCGCCAGCAGCCAGGCAGCGGGGGGCATCTCTAGAGGATACGAGCAGTACTTC
TRBV5-6,TRBJ2-7,14,-,TRBD1,CASSYLDRSEEQYF,TGTGCCAGCAGCTACTTGGACAGGAGTGAGGAGCAGTACTTC
TRBV5-1,TRBJ1-2,14,-,TRBD1,CASAPTDREYGYTF,TGCGCCAGCGCCCCCACGGACAGGGAGTATGGCTACACCTTC
TRBV9,TRBJ2-7,14,-,-,CASSPGGSFYEQYF,TGTGCCAGCAGCCCTGGGGGCTCTTTCTACGAGCAGTACTTC
TRBV6-6,TRBJ2-1,16,once,TRBD2,CASSYGGLAGNNEQFF,TGTGCCAGCAGTTACGGGGGACTAGCGGGCAACAATGAGCAGTTCTTC
TRBV10-3,TRBJ1-6,13,few,-,CAISKGADSPLHF,TGTGCCATCTCGAAAGGGGCGGATTCACCCCTCCACTTT
TRBV11-3,TRBJ1-2,13,-,-,CASSFSGGDGYTF,TGTGCCAGCAGCTTTTCTGGGGGCGATGGCTACACCTTC
TRBV27,TRBJ2-5,14,few,-,CASSLSSVSETQYF,TGTGCCAGCAGTTTATCCTCGGTATCGGAGACCCAGTACTTC
TRBV10-3,TRBJ1-6,13,-,-,CASRDTNNSPLHF,TGTGCCTCCCGGGACACAAATAATTCACCCCTCCACTTT
TRBV7-2,TRBJ2-7,14,-,TRBD2,CASSLVWGGYEQYF,TGTGCCAGCAGCTTAGTCTGGGGGGGCTACGAGCAGTACTTC
TRBV4-3,TRBJ2-3,20,once,TRBD2,CASSQAGGTSAKTSTDTQYF,TGCGCCAGCAGCCAAGCCGGGGGGACTAGCGCCAAGACGAGCACAGATACGCAGTATTTT
TRBV6-6,TRBJ2-1,13,-,TRBD1,CASRGQTPGEQFF,TGTGCCAGCAGGGGACAGACCCCGGGGGAGCAGTTCTTC
TRBV2,TRBJ2-7,11,-,-,CASHRVYEQYF,TGTGCCAGCCACAGGGTTTACGAGCAGTACTTC
TRBV5-1,TRBJ2-1,14,-,TRBD1,CASSLVQGANEQFF,TGCGCCAGCAGCTTGGTACAGGGGGCCAATGAGCAGTTCTTC
TRBV2,TRBJ1-2,12,-,-,CASSSGGYGYTF,TGTGCCAGCAGTTCCGGGGGCTATGGCTACACCTTC
TRBV28,TRBJ1-2,13,-,-,CASLSGGRYGYTF,TGTGCCAGCCTCAGCGGGGGCCGCTATGGCTACACCTTC
TRBV5-4,TRBJ2-1,16,few,-,CASSLGAGPARNEQFF,TGTGCCAGCAGCTTGGGAGCGGGTCCTGCTCGCAATGAGCAGTTCTTC
TRBV19,TRBJ2-3,15,few,TRBD2,CATESGGAGADTQYF,TGTGCCACCGAGAGCGGGGGGGCCGGGGCAGATACGCAGTATTTT
TRBV2,TRBJ2-5,16,-,TRBD2,CASSTGLAASQETQYF,TGTGCCAGCAGTACGGGACTAGCGGCGTCTCAAGAGACCCAGTACTTC
TRBV4-3,TRBJ2-3,17,-,TRBD2,CASSQAALAGTPHTQYF,TGCGCCAGCAGCCAAGCCGCCCTAGCGGGGACCCCCCATACGCAGTATTTT
TRBV15,TRBJ1-5,15,-,-,CATEPERPHNQPQHF,TGTGCCACCGAACCCGAGAGGCCCCACAATCAGCCCCAGCATTTT
TRBV6-1,TRBJ2-3,17,-,TRBD2,CASSGGIGTTITDTQYF,TGTGCCAGCAGTGGAGGGATCGGGACTACCATCACAGATACGCAGTATTTT
TRBV5-1,TRBJ2-1,15,-,TRBD2,CASSLGSGVYNEQFF,TGCGCCAGCAGCTTGGGGAGCGGGGTATACAATGAGCAGTTCTTC
TRBV27,TRBJ2-3,15,-,TRBD1,CASRQQGAHTDTQYF,TGTGCCAGCAGGCAACAGGGGGCCCACACAGATACGCAGTATTTT
TRBV11-2,TRBJ2-2,16,-,TRBD2,CASSSPSGGGTGELFF,TGTGCCAGCAGCTCGCCAAGCGGGGGAGGCACCGGGGAGCTGTTTTTT
TRBV9,TRBJ2-2,15,once,-,CASSVIGGNTGELFF,TGTGCCAGCAGCGTAATAGGGGGGAACACCGGGGAGCTGTTTTTT
TRBV5-1,TRBJ2-1,17,-,TRBD2,CASRETLAGVSGNEQFF,TGCGCCAGCAGGGAGACGTTAGCGGGAGTTTCCGGCAATGAGCAGTTCTTC
TRBV21-1,TRBJ1-4,18,-,-,CASSKDLENGQSNEKLFF,TGTGCCAGCAGCAAAGATCTCGAGAATGGACAGAGCAATGAAAAACTGTTTTTT
TRBV12-5,TRBJ2-7,12,few,-,CASGPVSYEQYF,TGTGCTAGTGGCCCTGTATCCTACGAGCAGTACTTC
TRBV7-2,TRBJ1-2,15,-,TRBD1,CASSATGQKGYGYTF,TGTGCCAGCAGCGCGACAGGGCAGAAGGGCTATGGCTACACCTTC
TRBV5-1,TRBJ2-2,14,-,TRBD2,CASSSSAGTGELFF,TGCGCCAGCAGCTCCTCAGCGGGGACCGGGGAGCTGTTTTTT